This T cell receptor beta chain was recovered during a study of OX40 agonist ivuxolimab in advanced cancers. Background on the study: Partial responses were achieved by three patients, one with hepatocellular carcinoma and two with cutaneous melanoma. Study findings and constraints: The study found that CD8+ T cells averaged more expanded clones than CD4+. CD4+ and CD8+ blood T cells expanded clonally by week 6 at 0.1 to 3.0 mg/kg. Partial responders treated at 0.1-3.0 mg/kg exhibited clonal expansion among the lowest measured.

Sequencing used immunoSEQ multiplex PCR; TCRdb keeps in-frame clones, though not all of them. The sample includes tens of thousands of clones, roughly 90% seen only once; the top ten take about 0.95%. In regard to this clone: Antigen: not known.

The germline V gene encodes CDR1 SGHRS and CDR2 YFSETQ. The trim removed 4 bases at V and 5 bases at J, leaving 11 bases unmatched. The CDR3 contains 16 residues. This chain uses TRBV5-1 with TRBJ2-2; 7 bases fit TRBD1. Sample: CD4+ or CD8+ T cells sorted from blood, taken in a trial of the OX40 agonist ivuxolimab. The TCR comes from an adult with an advanced solid tumor such as melanoma, head and neck, liver or kidney cancer. The chain's CDR3 is CASSLVLTGVTGELFF. The DNA of the CDR3 is TGCGCCAGCAGCCTAGTCCTTACAGGGGTGACCGGGGAGCTGTTTTTT.